This T cell receptor (beta chain) came from a study of blood T cell repertoires in COVID-19. Study-wide context: Samples representing acute and convalescent COVID-19 were sourced from the United States, Italy and Spain. Sample material is recorded as cDNA or gDNA derived from T cells, B-cell-depleted T cells, or PBMCs.

The assay was immunoSEQ multiplex PCR, and TCRdb's table has in-frame clones only and misses some. The repertoire holds some 68,000 clones, with 88% as singletons. Trimming removed 1 base at V and 7 bases at J, with 4 bases between. The CDR3 extends over 12 amino acids. Germline values: CDR1 LGHNA, CDR2 YSLEER. Material for sequencing was peripheral blood. The rearrangement uses TRBV4-3 and TRBJ2-2, with D unclear. This clonotype was sampled from a human donor in a cohort sampled during active COVID-19. Here the CDR3 reads CASSQGGGELFF. CDR3 nucleotides: TGCGCCAGCAGCCAAGGAGGCGGGGAGCTGTTTTTT.